A selection of T cell receptor beta chains follows, all from one sample in a study of patients and donors after allogeneic stem cell transplantation. TCRdb passed the RT-PCR reads through MiXCR, listing each CDR3 protein once. The sample has 900,000 to 1,000,000 distinct CDR3 sequences; more than 15% are singletons. Sequenced sample: blood, either unsorted or a sorted T cell fraction (not recorded which). The receptor source for this set is a human donor who was either an allogeneic HSCT recipient or a stem cell or donor lymphocyte infusion donor (not recorded which). It is not recorded whose cells these are; they may come from a transplant donor. CDR3s include the opening cysteine and the closing phenylalanine or tryptophan. Each record gives: V gene, J gene, clone size, CDR3 length, D gene, CDR3 DNA, CDR3 protein. A D gene is named only where the DNA matches it firmly. Size is stated for part of the rows, as once, few or many counts, or as a class when the clone is expanded.

>TRBV9|TRBJ1-2|few|15|NA
TGTGCCAGCAGCGCTGAGGGGGGTGGATACTATGGCTACACCTTC
CASSAEGGGYYGYTF
>TRBV5-1|TRBJ2-7|once|14|NA
TGCGCCAGCAGCACCAGGACACCCCCCACTTGGCAGTACTTC
CASSTRTPPTWQYF
>TRBV2|TRBJ1-5|NA|15|NA
TGTGCCAGCAGTGAAAACGGTGGGGGCAATCAGCCCCAGCATTTT
CASSENGGGNQPQHF
>TRBV5-1|TRBJ2-1|NA|14|TRBD1
TGCGCCAGCAGCCCCCGACAGGGGGGTGGTGAGCAGTTCTTC
CASSPRQGGGEQFF
>TRBV7-9|TRBJ2-5|NA|14|TRBD1
TGTGCCAGCAGACCAGGGACAGGAGAAGAGACCCAGTACTTC
CASRPGTGEETQYF
>TRBV6-1|TRBJ1-2|NA|14|NA
TGTGCCAGCAGAGAAAGGGGTTTGCGGTATGGCTACACCTTC
CASRERGLRYGYTF
>TRBV25-1|TRBJ1-6|few|13|NA
TGTGCCAGCAGTGAATCGAGAATGTCACCCCTCCACTTT
CASSESRMSPLHF
>TRBV7-6|TRBJ2-3|NA|14|NA
TGTGCCAGCAGCGTGTGGGAAGACACAGATACGCAGTATTTT
CASSVWEDTDTQYF
>TRBV12-3/TRBV12-4|TRBJ1-4|NA|15|NA
TGTGCCAGCAGTTTAGCTTCCAGCCCTAATGAAAAACTGTTTTTT
CASSLASSPNEKLFF
>TRBV12-3/TRBV12-4|TRBJ2-1|NA|14|NA
TGTGCCAGCAGTTCTCTAGGGGGAGAGAATGAGCAGTTCTTC
CASSSLGGENEQFF
>TRBV27|TRBJ2-7|few|16|NA
TGTGCCAGCAGTTCGATTAGTGGGCGGGACCCCTACGAGCAGTACTTC
CASSSISGRDPYEQYF